This TCR beta chain emerged from a study of monozygotic twins with inflammatory bowel disease. UMIs containing a 6-nucleotide sample barcode were added via template switching. After re-calling the 5' RACE reads, TCRdb lists one entry per CDR3 protein, DNA absent. The sample's table shows more than 300,000 distinct CDR3 sequences. CDR3 length: 12 residues. Germline values: CDR1 LGHNA, CDR2 YSLEER. The template was total RNA from whole blood, with no T cell sorting. The V gene is TRBV4-3, the J gene TRBJ2-6; without DNA, the TCRdb call of TRBD1 cannot be checked. The source is a human donor with ulcerative colitis or Crohn's disease, or a healthy co-twin of an affected twin (not recorded which). The specimen sequenced was blood. The CDR3 loop reads CASSQGNRVLTF.